The 22 T cell receptor beta chains in this list originate from one sample, sequenced in a study of CD8 T cells in ankylosing spondylitis. TCRdb redid the calling of the 5' RACE reads with MiXCR, one entry per CDR3 protein. The sample shows some 350,000 distinct CDR3 sequences, roughly 14% of them seen only once. The sample comprised blood, either unsorted or a sorted T cell fraction (not recorded which). All receptors come from a male donor with ankylosing spondylitis or in good health (not recorded which).

Ten or more counts support this clonotype. V gene TRBV5-5 combines with J gene TRBJ2-5; tentatively, D is TRBD2 (5 bases). This CDR3 contains 15 residues. The ends were cut back, 3 bases at V and 0 bases at J, with 12 bases in the middle. Germline CDR1 SGHKS, CDR2 YYEKEE (reference sequence). The CDR3 sequence: CASSYWTGYQETQYF. CDR3 sequence (DNA): TGTGCCAGCAGCTACTGGACGGGGTACCAAGAGACCCAGTACTTC. Variable domain in full (rest from reference TRBV5-5 and TRBJ2-5): DAGVTQSPTHLIKTRGQQVTLRCSPISGHKSVSWYQQVLGQGPQFIFQYYEKEERGRGNFPDRFSARQFPNYSSELNVNALLLGDSALYLCASSYWTGYQETQYFGPGTRLLVL.

V is TRBV12-3 or TRBV12-4 and J is TRBJ1-1, with 8 bases that match TRBD1. V trimming: 4 bases; J trimming: 3 bases; junction bases outside the gene matches: 7. This CDR3 region has 15 residues. CDR3 region: CASSSIGQGDTEAFF. CDR3 nucleotides: TGTGCCAGCAGTTCAATAGGACAGGGCGACACTGAAGCTTTCTTT.

In its sample, this clonotype was seen a few times. The CDR3 coding sequence is TGCAGCGTTGAAGGGAGCAGCCGTAGGGGAGTAAACTATGGCTACACCTTC. Residues: CSVEGSSRRGVNYGYTF. The chain carries TRBV29-1 and TRBJ1-2; a weak D match, TRBD1 (5 bases). Germline assignment: CDR1 SQVTM and CDR2 ANQGSEA. V was clipped by 1 base and J by 2 bases, with 20 bases between them. CDR3 length equals 17 residues.

This clonotype was seen a handful of times. The CDR3 region is CASSLNSGAGETQYF. The DNA of the CDR3 is TGTGCCAGCAGCTTAAATTCGGGGGCCGGGGAGACCCAGTACTTC. The chain links TRBV11-2 to TRBJ2-5, with D possibly called TRBD1 or TRBD2 (6 bases each). Trimming left V 2 bases short and J 5 bases short, with 15 bases between. The CDR3 is 15 amino acids. The germline V gene encodes CDR1 SGHAT and CDR2 FQNNGV.

The chain employs TRBV9 and TRBJ2-3; D not certain. Trimming stripped 5 bases from V and 6 bases from J, with 13 bases between. This CDR3 has 13 amino acids. Germline CDR1 SGDLS, CDR2 YYNGEE. CDR3: CASSQSPSDTQYF. CDR3 bases: TGTGCCAGCAGTCAATCCCCCTCGGATACGCAGTATTTT.

This chain joins TRBV3-1 and TRBJ2-3; no definite D call. Trimming took 0 bases from V and 6 from J, leaving 10 bases between them. The CDR3 spans 14 residues. Germline V gene sequence: CDR1 LGHDT, CDR2 YNNKEL (reference sequence). Here the CDR3 reads CASSQENLGDTQYF. The CDR3 bases are TGTGCCAGCAGCCAAGAGAATCTGGGTGATACGCAGTATTTT.

In its sample, this clonotype was seen a few times. The chain couples TRBV20-1 to TRBJ1-3; D gene unclear. V lost 0 bases to trimming and J lost 10 bases, with 13 bases between them. CDR1 and CDR2 (germline): DFQATT, SNEGSKA (reference sequence). This CDR3 is 13 amino acids long. CDR3 residues: CSARDRTGRTIYF. CDR3 bases: TGCAGTGCTAGAGACAGGACGGGAAGGACCATATATTTT.

The CDR3 here is CASSFFGQGAGEQFF. The CDR3 nucleotides are TGCGCCAGCAGCTTTTTTGGGCAGGGGGCAGGTGAGCAGTTCTTC. The rearrangement links TRBV5-1 to TRBJ2-1; 8 bases fit TRBD1. With 2 bases clipped from V and 9 bases from J, the junction kept 10 bases outside the gene matches. This CDR3 comprises 15 residues. Germline V lookup: CDR1 SGHRS, CDR2 YFSETQ.

This clonotype occurred a few times. The rearrangement joins TRBV29-1 to TRBJ1-1; D is unclear. The CDR3 loop spans 13 amino acids. CDR1 is SQVTM and CDR2 is ANQGSEA in the germline V gene. The germline V and J ends were trimmed by 2 bases and 2 bases, with 9 bases remaining between them. The CDR3 DNA is TGCAGCGTTGAAAGACGGGTAAACACTGAAGCTTTCTTT. It translates to CSVERRVNTEAFF.

V is TRBV29-1 and J is TRBJ1-2; tentative D call: TRBD1 (5 bases). Germline lookup yields CDR1 SQVTM and CDR2 ANQGSEA. Trimming pared 3 bases from V and 3 bases from J, leaving 20 bases between. The CDR3 extends over 16 amino acids. The chain's CDR3 is CSVDDPANGAYYGYTF. In DNA form, the CDR3 reads TGCAGCGTTGACGACCCCGCAAACGGGGCCTACTATGGCTACACCTTC. Looking up the rest from reference TRBV29-1 and TRBJ1-2 gives the full variable domain: SAVISQKPSRDICQRGTSLTIQCQVDSQVTMMFWYRQQPGQSLTLIATANQGSEATYESGFVIDKFPISRPNLTFSTLTVSNMSPEDSSIYLCSVDDPANGAYYGYTFGSGTRLTVV.

This clonotype was counted many times. The rearrangement uses TRBV3-1 and TRBJ2-4; 10 nucleotides align to TRBD2. Germline V lookup: CDR1 LGHDT, CDR2 YNNKEL (reference sequence). V was pared by 4 bases and J by 0 bases, with 0 bases of the junction left unmatched. The CDR3 has 15 residues. CDR3: CASSLAGGAKNIQYF. CDR3 sequence (DNA): TGTGCCAGCAGCCTAGCGGGAGGAGCCAAAAACATTCAGTACTTC.

This clonotype has a handful of counts. The gene calls are TRBV29-1 and TRBJ2-3, with TRBD2 as a possible D gene (6 bases). The CDR3 has 13 residues. Trimming pared 5 bases from V and 0 bases from J, leaving 9 bases between. CDR1 is SQVTM and CDR2 is ANQGSEA in the germline V gene. The CDR3 DNA reads TGCAGCGTTAGGAGGGCTAGCACAGATACGCAGTATTTT. Amino acids: CSVRRASTDTQYF.

This clonotype turned up a few times. The chain has TRBV11-3 and TRBJ2-1; unclear D gene. The CDR3 is 16 amino acids. Trimming took 1 base from V and 5 from J, leaving 15 bases between them. In germline, CDR1 is SGHNT, CDR2 YENEEA. This CDR3 reads CASSLGSSLVHNEQFF. Here the CDR3 DNA reads TGTGCCAGCAGCTTAGGCTCATCGCTAGTCCACAATGAGCAGTTCTTC.

This clonotype has just a few counts. The chain couples TRBV6-1 to TRBJ2-5; 8 bases match TRBD1. The CDR3 extends over 15 amino acids. Germline assignment: CDR1 MNHNS and CDR2 SASEGT. V gave up 1 base and J gave up 9 bases; unmatched junction bases: 10. CDR3 DNA: TGTGCCAGCAGTGAAGGGGGACAGGCAAGATACCCCCAGTACTTC. It yields the protein CASSEGGQARYPQYF.

This clonotype has only a few counts. This chain links TRBV7-9 with TRBJ1-2; D remains unclear. Trimming shortened V by 2 bases and J by 5 bases, and 9 bases separated the two germline ends. CDR3 length: 13 residues. The germline V gene has CDR1 SEHNR and CDR2 FQNEAQ (reference sequence). The CDR3 protein is CASSLSPGYGYTF. CDR3 DNA sequence: TGTGCCAGCAGCTTAAGTCCGGGGTATGGCTACACCTTC. Complete variable domain (other parts from reference TRBV7-9 and TRBJ1-2): DTGVSQNPRHKITKRGQNVTFRCDPISEHNRLYWYRQTLGQGPEFLTYFQNEAQLEKSRLLSDRFSAERPKGSFSTLEIQRTEQGDSAMYLCASSLSPGYGYTFGSGTRLTVV.

This clonotype was counted between two and nine times. The junction differs from germline at one of its ends, possibly a read error. The chain has TRBV2 and TRBJ2-7; D might be TRBD2 (6 bases). Germline CDR1 SNHLY, CDR2 FYNNEI. The length of the CDR3 is 12 residues. Here the CDR3 reads CASSGTIYEQYF. CDR3 nucleotides: TGTGCCAGCAGTGGGACTATCTACGAGCAGTACTTT.

This clonotype appeared a few times. V and J are TRBV20-1 and TRBJ2-1, with D unresolved. CDR1 is DFQATT, CDR2 SNEGSKA, per germline (reference sequence). CDR3 length: 13 residues. Trimming took 2 bases from V and 4 from J, leaving 9 bases between them. The CDR3 nucleotides are TGCAGTGCTAGAACCCACCATTACAATGAGCAGTTCTTC. Translated, it gives CSARTHHYNEQFF.

This clonotype has more than one count but fewer than ten. The V gene is TRBV12-3 or TRBV12-4, the J gene TRBJ1-2; D may be TRBD1 (5 bases). The CDR3 totals 14 residues. Trimming took off 7 bases at V and 12 bases at J, with 24 bases between the two ends. For the CDR3, the DNA is TGTGCCAGCATCCCTAACCCAGGGCGAGGCGGCCACACCTTC. Amino acid sequence: CASIPNPGRGGHTF.

This clonotype was counted only a few times. The rearrangement uses TRBV5-1 and TRBJ2-6, with no clear D. The CDR3 is made up of 15 amino acids. Germline V gene data show CDR1 as SGHRS and CDR2 as YFSETQ. V lost 0 bases and J lost 4, with 8 bases in between. Here the CDR3 reads CASSLAALGANVLTF. The DNA of the CDR3 is TGCGCCAGCAGCTTGGCAGCTTTGGGGGCCAACGTCCTGACTTTC.

This clonotype has more than one count but fewer than ten. This chain joins TRBV7-2 and TRBJ2-2; D remains ambiguous. Germline loops: CDR1 SGHTA, CDR2 FQGNSA. The CDR3 length is 14 residues. The germline V and J ends were trimmed by 3 bases and 2 bases, with 7 bases remaining between them. CDR3 loop: CASSLGFNTGELFF. The CDR3 coding sequence is TGTGCCAGCAGCTTGGGCTTCAACACCGGGGAGCTGTTTTTT.

The chain's CDR3 is CASRQQGNSPLHF. The CDR3 DNA reads as TGTGCCAGCAGACAACAGGGGAATTCACCCCTCCACTTT. This chain uses TRBV12-3 or TRBV12-4 with TRBJ1-6; 7 nucleotides agree with TRBD1. This CDR3 comprises 13 residues. The trim removed 6 bases at V and 7 bases at J, leaving 3 bases unmatched.

This clonotype was found many times. The chain links TRBV12-3 or TRBV12-4 to TRBJ1-2; 8 bases match TRBD1. V shed 6 bases, J shed 7 bases, and the junction held 7 bases outside the gene matches. There are 13 residues in the CDR3. CDR3 loop: CASSYQGARGYTF. The DNA of the CDR3 is TGTGCCAGCAGCTACCAGGGGGCACGTGGCTACACCTTC.